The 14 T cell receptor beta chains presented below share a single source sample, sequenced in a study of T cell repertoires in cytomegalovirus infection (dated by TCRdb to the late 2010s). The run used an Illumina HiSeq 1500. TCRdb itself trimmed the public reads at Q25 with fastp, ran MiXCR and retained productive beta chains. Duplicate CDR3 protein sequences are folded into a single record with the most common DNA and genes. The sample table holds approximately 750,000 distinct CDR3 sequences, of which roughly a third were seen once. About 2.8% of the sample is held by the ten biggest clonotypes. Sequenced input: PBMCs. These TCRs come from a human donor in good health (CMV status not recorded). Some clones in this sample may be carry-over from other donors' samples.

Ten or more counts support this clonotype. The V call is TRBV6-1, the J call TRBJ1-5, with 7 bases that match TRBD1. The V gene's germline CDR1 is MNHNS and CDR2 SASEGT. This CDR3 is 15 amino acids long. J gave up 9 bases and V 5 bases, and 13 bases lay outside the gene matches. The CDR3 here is CASSHGGGFGRPQHF. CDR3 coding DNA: TGTGCCAGCAGTCACGGAGGGGGCTTTGGTCGGCCCCAGCATTTT.

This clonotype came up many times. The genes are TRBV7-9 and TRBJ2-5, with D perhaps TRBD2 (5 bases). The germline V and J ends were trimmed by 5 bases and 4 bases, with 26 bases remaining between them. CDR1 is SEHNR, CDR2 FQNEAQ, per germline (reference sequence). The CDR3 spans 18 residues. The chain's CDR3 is CASSPRERSASITETQYF. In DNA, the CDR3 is TGTGCCAGCAGCCCTAGGGAAAGGTCGGCTAGCATCACAGAGACCCAGTACTTC.

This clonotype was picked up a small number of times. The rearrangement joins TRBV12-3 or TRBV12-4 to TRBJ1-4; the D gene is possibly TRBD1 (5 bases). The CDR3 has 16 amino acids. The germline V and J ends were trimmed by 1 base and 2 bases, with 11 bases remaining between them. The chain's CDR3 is CASSLGRGSTNEKLFF. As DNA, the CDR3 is TGTGCCAGCAGTTTAGGCCGGGGGAGTACTAATGAAAAACTGTTTTTT.

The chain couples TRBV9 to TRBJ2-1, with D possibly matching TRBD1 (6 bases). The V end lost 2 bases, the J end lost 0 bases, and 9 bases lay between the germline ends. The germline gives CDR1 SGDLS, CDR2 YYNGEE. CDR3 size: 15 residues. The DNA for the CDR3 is TGTGCCAGCAGCGTCCAGGGGAGCTCCTACAATGAGCAGTTCTTC. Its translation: CASSVQGSSYNEQFF.

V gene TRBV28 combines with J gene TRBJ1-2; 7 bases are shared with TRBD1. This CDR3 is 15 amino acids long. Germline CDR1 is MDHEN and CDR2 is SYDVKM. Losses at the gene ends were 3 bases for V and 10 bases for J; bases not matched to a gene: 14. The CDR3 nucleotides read TGTGCCAGCAGTTTGGGAGGACAGGTTGAGCGGGTCTACACCTTC. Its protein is CASSLGGQVERVYTF.

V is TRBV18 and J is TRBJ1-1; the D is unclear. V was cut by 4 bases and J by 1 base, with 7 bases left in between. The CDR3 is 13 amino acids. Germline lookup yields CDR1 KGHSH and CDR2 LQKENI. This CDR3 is CASSRQTNTEAFF. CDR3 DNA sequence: TGTGCCAGCTCACGACAAACGAACACTGAAGCTTTCTTT.

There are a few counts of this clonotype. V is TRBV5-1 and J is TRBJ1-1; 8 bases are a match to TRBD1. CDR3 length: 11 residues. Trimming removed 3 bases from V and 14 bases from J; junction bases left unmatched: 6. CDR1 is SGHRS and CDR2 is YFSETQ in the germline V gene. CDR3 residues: CASSWKDRVFF. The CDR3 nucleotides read TGCGCCAGCAGCTGGAAGGACAGGGTGTTCTTT.

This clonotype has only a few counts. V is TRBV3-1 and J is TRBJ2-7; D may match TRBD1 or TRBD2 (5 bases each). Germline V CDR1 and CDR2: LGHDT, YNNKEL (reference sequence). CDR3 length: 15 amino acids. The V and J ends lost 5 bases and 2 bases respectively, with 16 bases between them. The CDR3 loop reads CASSSGTVTPYEQYF. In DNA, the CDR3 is TGTGCCAGCAGCTCCGGGACCGTGACTCCCTACGAGCAGTACTTC.

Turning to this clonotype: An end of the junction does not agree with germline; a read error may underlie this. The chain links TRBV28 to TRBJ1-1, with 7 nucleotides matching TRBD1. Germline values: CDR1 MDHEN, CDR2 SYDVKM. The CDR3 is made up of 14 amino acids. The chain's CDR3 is CASILDRVGTEAFF. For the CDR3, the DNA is TGTGCCAGCATTTTAGACAGGGTCGGGACTGAAGCTTTCTTT.

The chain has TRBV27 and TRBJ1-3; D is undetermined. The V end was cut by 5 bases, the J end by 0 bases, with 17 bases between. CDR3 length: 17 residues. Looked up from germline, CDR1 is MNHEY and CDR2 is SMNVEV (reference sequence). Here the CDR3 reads CASSPLGFGSSGNTIYF. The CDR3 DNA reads TGTGCCAGCAGTCCCTTGGGGTTCGGGAGCTCTGGAAACACCATATATTTT.

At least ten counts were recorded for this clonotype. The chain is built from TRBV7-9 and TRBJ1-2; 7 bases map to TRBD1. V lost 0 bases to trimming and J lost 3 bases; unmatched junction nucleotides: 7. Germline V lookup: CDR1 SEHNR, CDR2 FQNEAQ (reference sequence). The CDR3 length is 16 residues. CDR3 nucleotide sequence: TGTGCCAGCAGCTTAGCCGCAGGACAGGATGACTATGGCTACACCTTC. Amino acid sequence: CASSLAAGQDDYGYTF.

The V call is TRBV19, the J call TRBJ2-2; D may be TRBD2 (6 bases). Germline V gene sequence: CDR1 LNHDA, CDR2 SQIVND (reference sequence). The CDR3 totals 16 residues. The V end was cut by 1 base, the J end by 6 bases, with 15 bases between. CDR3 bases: TGTGCCAGTAGTATAGGTGGAGGGCTTGGAGCCGGGGAGCTGTTTTTT. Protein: CASSIGGGLGAGELFF.

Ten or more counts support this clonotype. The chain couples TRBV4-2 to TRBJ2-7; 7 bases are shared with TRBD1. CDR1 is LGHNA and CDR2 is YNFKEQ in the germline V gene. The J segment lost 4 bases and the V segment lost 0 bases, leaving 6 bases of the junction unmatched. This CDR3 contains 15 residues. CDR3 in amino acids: CASSQERDRRYEQYF. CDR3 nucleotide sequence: TGTGCCAGCAGCCAAGAGAGGGACAGACGGTACGAGCAGTACTTC.

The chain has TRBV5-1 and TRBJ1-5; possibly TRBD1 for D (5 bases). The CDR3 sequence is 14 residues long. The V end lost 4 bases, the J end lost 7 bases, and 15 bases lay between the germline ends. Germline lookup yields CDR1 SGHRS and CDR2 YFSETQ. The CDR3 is CASSPAGEGQPQHF. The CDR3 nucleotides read TGCGCCAGCAGCCCGGCGGGGGAAGGACAGCCCCAGCATTTT.